The next 9 T cell receptor beta chains were all read from a single sample in a study of PD-1 blockade in classical Hodgkin lymphoma (dated by TCRdb to 2018 to 2020). What this sample's time point label stands for: cycle 4 day 1 (C4D1), after 5 to 7 weeks of nivolumab. Every trial patient had relapsed after autologous stem cell transplantation, and cohorts A, B and C differed in prior brentuximab vedotin exposure. The method behind the library was the immunoSEQ multiplex PCR assay. TCRdb holds this immuneACCESS table with in-frame rearrangements only. Some clones are missing; in checked studies, unresolved V genes explain under half, and the rest has no known cause. The sample records 21,000 or so clones, approximately 85% of which are singletons. The top ten clones comprise 10% to 15% of the sample. The material sequenced was peripheral blood mononuclear cells (PBMCs), taken before the fourth cycle of nivolumab. These receptors all stem from a human donor with classical Hodgkin lymphoma.

The chain carries TRBV5-5 and TRBJ1-3, with D perhaps matching TRBD1 (5 bases). Germline lookup yields CDR1 SGHKS and CDR2 YYEKEE (reference sequence). The length of the CDR3 is 15 residues. Between the trimmed V and J ends, which lost 4 bases and 4 bases, there was a span of 15 bases. CDR3 loop: CASSREGLAGNTIYF. The CDR3 nucleotides read TGTGCCAGCAGCCGAGAGGGACTTGCGGGAAACACCATATATTTT. The variable domain in full, completed from reference TRBV5-5 and TRBJ1-3, reads DAGVTQSPTHLIKTRGQQVTLRCSPISGHKSVSWYQQVLGQGPQFIFQYYEKEERGRGNFPDRFSARQFPNYSSELNVNALLLGDSALYLCASSREGLAGNTIYFGEGSWLTVV.

The chain is built from TRBV7-6 and TRBJ2-5; 9 positions agree with TRBD1. Per the germline V gene, CDR1 is SGHVS and CDR2 is FNYEAQ. CDR3 length: 16 amino acids. Trimming removed 5 bases from V and 4 bases from J; junction bases left unmatched: 11. CDR3 amino acids: CASSPGAGQGGETQYF. The CDR3 bases are TGTGCCAGCAGCCCAGGGGCGGGACAGGGTGGAGAGACCCAGTACTTC.

The V call is TRBV19, the J call TRBJ2-5, with 8 bases identical to TRBD1. The V segment lost 8 bases and the J segment 4 bases; nucleotides outside the gene matches: 9. This CDR3 is 14 amino acids long. CDR1 LNHDA and CDR2 SQIVND come from the germline V gene (reference sequence). Here the CDR3 DNA reads TGTGCCAGTTCCTATCAGGGGGCAGGAGAGACCCAGTACTTC. Residues: CASSYQGAGETQYF.

The J gene is TRBJ2-5, the V gene TRBV5-1; 8 nucleotides align to TRBD2. CDR3 length: 14 amino acids. CDR1 and CDR2 from the germline V gene are SGHRS and YFSETQ. V shed 3 bases, J shed 3 bases, and the junction held 4 bases outside the gene matches. The CDR3 sequence: CASSSGGREETQYF. As DNA, the CDR3 is TGCGCCAGCAGCTCGGGGGGGCGGGAAGAGACCCAGTACTTC.

This sequence joins TRBV4-1 and TRBJ2-3; either TRBD1 or TRBD2 may supply D (5 bases each). This CDR3 contains 14 residues. CDR1 MGHRA and CDR2 YSYEKL come from the germline V gene. Trimming left V 0 bases short and J 7 bases short, with 11 bases between. The CDR3 loop is CASSQDGGRYTQYF. For the CDR3, the DNA is TGCGCCAGCAGCCAAGATGGGGGACGCTATACGCAGTATTTT.

The V call is TRBV6-6, the J call TRBJ1-2; 9 positions agree with TRBD1. The V gene's germline CDR1 is MNHNY and CDR2 SVGAGI (reference sequence). Trimming cost V 7 bases and J 3 bases; bases outside gene matches: 6. The CDR3 is made up of 14 amino acids. As DNA, the CDR3 is TGTGCCAGCAATACACAGGGGGCCGACTATGGCTACACCTTC. Translating gives CASNTQGADYGYTF.

V and J are TRBV2 and TRBJ1-1; D unresolved. Germline V CDR1 and CDR2: SNHLY, FYNNEI. The CDR3 runs 13 residues. Trimming removed 5 bases from V and 1 base from J, with 8 bases in between. The CDR3 is CASSRLWNTEAFF. The CDR3 nucleotides read TGTGCCAGCAGTCGACTTTGGAACACTGAAGCTTTCTTT.

The gene calls are TRBV7-2 and TRBJ2-3; D is ambiguous. V was pared by 6 bases and J by 2 bases, with 18 bases between. Germline CDR1 and CDR2: SGHTA and FQGNSA. The length of the CDR3 is 16 residues. The CDR3 nucleotides read TGTGCCAGCAGGGGTAGAGGCAATATCGACACAGATACGCAGTATTTT. This gives the protein CASRGRGNIDTDTQYF.

The V call is TRBV19, the J call TRBJ1-2; D might be TRBD1 (6 bases). V gave up 6 bases and J gave up 3 bases, with 11 bases separating them. The CDR3 totals 13 residues. Germline lookup yields CDR1 LNHDA and CDR2 SQIVND (reference sequence). CDR3 DNA sequence: TGTGCCAGTAGGACATGGACAGACTATGGCTACACCTTC. This encodes CASRTWTDYGYTF.